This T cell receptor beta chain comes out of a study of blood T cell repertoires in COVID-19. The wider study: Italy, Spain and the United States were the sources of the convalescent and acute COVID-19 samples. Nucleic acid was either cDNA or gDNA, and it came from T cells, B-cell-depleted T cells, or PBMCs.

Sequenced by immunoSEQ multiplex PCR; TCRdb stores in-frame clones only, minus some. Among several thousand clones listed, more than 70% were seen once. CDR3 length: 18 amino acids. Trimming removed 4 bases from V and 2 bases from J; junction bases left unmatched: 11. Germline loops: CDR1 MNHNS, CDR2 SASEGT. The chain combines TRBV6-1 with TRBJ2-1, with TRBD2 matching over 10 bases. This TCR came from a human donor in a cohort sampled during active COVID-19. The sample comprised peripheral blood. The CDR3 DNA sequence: TGTGCCAGCAGTGGTATTTCGACTAGCGGGTCGACCTACAATGAGCAGTTCTTC. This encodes CASSGISTSGSTYNEQFF.